This T cell receptor beta chain was recovered during a study of CD8 T cells in ankylosing spondylitis. Findings and caveats of the study: Reports say disease-linked clones showed up significantly more in matched ankylosing spondylitis synovial fluid. Apparently characteristic of ankylosing spondylitis blood was a TCR beta motif (under ten highly homologous variants).

The V gene's germline CDR1 is MRHNA and CDR2 SNTAGT. The length of the CDR3 is 14 residues. V gave up 6 bases and J gave up 0 bases, with 9 bases separating them. This clonotype was seen more than once but under ten times. Antigen: not known. TCRdb reprocessed the 5' RACE reads with MiXCR, giving one entry per CDR3 protein. This table has fewer than 250,000 distinct CDR3 sequences, roughly a tenth appearing once. The clonotype originates from a male donor with ankylosing spondylitis or in good health (not recorded which). V and J are TRBV6-4 and TRBJ2-1; D unresolved. Sequenced sample: blood, either unsorted or a sorted T cell fraction (not recorded which). CDR3 bases: TGTGCCAGCAGAATCCAAAGCTCCTACAATGAGCAGTTCTTC. It translates to CASRIQSSYNEQFF.